A single sample gave rise to the 27 T cell receptor beta chains below, sequenced in a study of cytomegalovirus exposure and HLA in healthy donors. 60 Vbeta and 13 Jbeta primers were used in PCR. The method was immunoSEQ multiplex PCR; TCRdb's version includes in-frame clones alone and lacks a portion of them. The sample lists hundreds of thousands of clones, around 89% occurring once. The sample was PBMCs. All receptors come from a woman aged 18-35 years in good health and CMV-seronegative.

The rearrangement joins TRBV4-2 to TRBJ2-5, with TRBD2 matching over 11 bases. Germline V CDR1 and CDR2: LGHNA, YNFKEQ. The CDR3 is made up of 18 amino acids. The trim removed 1 base at V and 2 bases at J, leaving 9 bases unmatched. CDR3 coding DNA: TGTGCCAGCAGCCAAGTGAAGGGACTAGCGGCGAAACAAGAGACCCAGTACTTC. This translates into CASSQVKGLAAKQETQYF.

The rearrangement joins TRBV9 to TRBJ2-2; the D gene is possibly TRBD1 (6 bases). The V end lost 6 bases, the J end lost 0 bases, and 12 bases lay between the germline ends. From germline, CDR1 is SGDLS and CDR2 YYNGEE. The CDR3 has 15 amino acids. CDR3 nucleotides: TGTGCCAGCACCCTAGGGACACCGAACACCGGGGAGCTGTTTTTT. It translates to CASTLGTPNTGELFF.

The rearrangement uses TRBV6-4 and TRBJ1-3; no reliable D call. The germline CDR1 and CDR2 sequences are MRHNA and SNTAGT. This CDR3 comprises 16 residues. Trimming cost V 3 bases and J 0 bases, with 12 bases left between them. The CDR3 sequence is CASSDQAPVSGNTIYF. CDR3 in DNA: TGTGCCAGCAGTGATCAGGCCCCTGTCTCTGGAAACACCATATATTTT.

This clone was seen only once. This chain joins TRBV5-1 and TRBJ2-1; 9 bases line up with TRBD1. The germline V gene has CDR1 SGHRS and CDR2 YFSETQ. This CDR3 spans 14 amino acids. J gave up 8 bases and V 7 bases, and 10 bases lay outside the gene matches. The CDR3: CASCTGGVGDEQFF. The CDR3 DNA is TGCGCCAGCTGTACAGGGGGCGTCGGCGATGAGCAGTTCTTC.

This clone was seen only once. The gene calls are TRBV7-2 and TRBJ2-7; D not certain. V was clipped by 1 base and J by 2 bases, with 21 bases between them. This CDR3 has 18 residues. Germline-derived CDR1 and CDR2 are SGHTA and FQGNSA. CDR3 sequence (DNA): TGTGCCAGCAGCTTAGAATTCCCAGGCCCCCTGAGTACCTACGAGCAGTACTTC. Translated, it gives CASSLEFPGPLSTYEQYF.

This chain uses TRBV15 with TRBJ2-7; TRBD2 agrees at 9 bases. CDR3 length: 15 amino acids. V was clipped by 3 bases and J by 2 bases; unmatched bases: 5. Germline values: CDR1 LNHNV, CDR2 YYDKDF (reference sequence). For the CDR3, the DNA is TGTGCCACCAGCAGTAGGGCGGGAGGGACCTACGAGCAGTACTTC. This codes for CATSSRAGGTYEQYF.

V is TRBV9 and J is TRBJ2-7; 11 bases are shared with TRBD2. V lost 0 bases and J lost 4; bases outside the gene matches: 6. Germline lookup yields CDR1 SGDLS and CDR2 YYNGEE. The CDR3 is made up of 16 amino acids. The CDR3 DNA is TGTGCCAGCAGCGTAGAGGCTAGCGGGGGGAGTTACGAGCAGTACTTC. It yields the protein CASSVEASGGSYEQYF.

V usage is TRBV11-2 and J usage is TRBJ1-1; D gene unclear. The V gene's germline CDR1 is SGHAT and CDR2 FQNNGV. The CDR3 is made up of 14 amino acids. Trimming cost V 7 bases and J 3 bases, with 15 bases left between them. Here the CDR3 reads CASTILPGYTEAFF. CDR3 nucleotide sequence: TGTGCCAGCACCATTTTGCCGGGGTACACTGAAGCTTTCTTT. The variable domain in full, completed from reference TRBV11-2 and TRBJ1-1, reads EAGVAQSPRYKIIEKRQSVAFWCNPISGHATLYWYQQILGQGPKLLIQFQNNGVVDDSQLPKDRFSAERLKGVDSTLKIQPAKLEDSAVYLCASTILPGYTEAFFGQGTRLTVV.

CDR3 in DNA: TGTGCCAGCAGTTGGGGGGCCGGGACAGGGGAAGGTGAAGCTTTCTTT. It translates to CASSWGAGTGEGEAFF. The chain has TRBV27 and TRBJ1-1; the match to TRBD1 covers 10 bases. CDR3 length: 16 residues. V lost 4 bases, J lost 7 bases, and 12 bases stayed unmatched. The V gene's germline CDR1 is MNHEY and CDR2 SMNVEV (reference sequence).

This clone was detected only a few times. V gene TRBV2 combines with J gene TRBJ2-7; D gene ambiguous. CDR3 size: 11 residues. Trimming removed 5 bases at V and 2 bases at J, with 4 bases between. Germline loops: CDR1 SNHLY, CDR2 FYNNEI. The CDR3 sequence: CASSPAYEQYF. CDR3 in DNA: TGTGCCAGCAGTCCCGCCTACGAGCAGTACTTC.

With respect to this clone: One end of the junction is discordant with germline, which a read error may explain. The V call is TRBV7-9, the J call TRBJ2-7, with TRBD2 matching over 10 bases. The CDR3 consists of 16 residues. The germline V gene has CDR1 SEHNR and CDR2 FQNEAQ (reference sequence). Here the CDR3 reads CSSSRKASGGDYEQYF. Written as DNA, the CDR3 is TGTTCCAGCAGCCGGAAGGCGAGCGGGGGGGACTACGAGCAGTACTTC.

The chain carries TRBV21-1 and TRBJ2-2; TRBD2 reflects the table's D call only, with no check against the DNA. TRBV21-1 is assigned pseudogene status. This CDR3 spans 18 amino acids. In DNA, the CDR3 is TGTGCCAGCAGCAAAGCTTTAGCTAGCGGGGGGGGCACCGGGGAGCTGTTTTTT. This codes for CASSKALASGGGTGELFF.

The gene calls are TRBV10-3 and TRBJ2-7, with 9 bases that match TRBD1. From germline, CDR1 is ENHRY and CDR2 SYGVKD. The CDR3 spans 15 residues. The V and J ends lost 6 bases and 3 bases, in that order; junction bases with no gene match: 9. The CDR3, as DNA: TGTGCCATCAGGGGGGACAGGGAGAACCTCTACGAGCAGTACTTC. Amino acid sequence: CAIRGDRENLYEQYF.

The chain combines TRBV27 with TRBJ2-1; D is uncertain. CDR3 length: 15 residues. The V gene's germline CDR1 is MNHEY and CDR2 SMNVEV (reference sequence). V lost 1 base, J lost 0 bases, and 7 bases lay in between. DNA for the CDR3: TGTGCCAGCAGTTTATGGCCGAACTCCTACAATGAGCAGTTCTTC. It encodes CASSLWPNSYNEQFF.

V usage is TRBV11-2 and J usage is TRBJ2-3; D uncertain. Trimming pared 5 bases from V and 1 base from J, leaving 7 bases between. This CDR3 has 13 residues. Per the germline V gene, CDR1 is SGHAT and CDR2 is FQNNGV. The CDR3 DNA follows: TGTGCCAGCAGCACCGTAGGCACAGATACGCAGTATTTT. This translates into CASSTVGTDTQYF.

This rearrangement joins TRBV7-9 to TRBJ1-4; D remains unclear. This CDR3 is 14 amino acids long. V was trimmed by 1 base and J by 12 bases, leaving 15 bases between them. Germline-derived CDR1 and CDR2 are SEHNR and FQNEAQ (reference sequence). The CDR3 DNA sequence: TGTGCCAGCAGCTTAGAGACGGCCTCTAGTGAACTGTTTTTT. Its translation is CASSLETASSELFF.

The V and J genes are TRBV2 and TRBJ1-3, with D hard to call. The CDR3 has 14 amino acids. V was shortened by 2 bases and J by 1 base, with 6 bases between the two germline ends. Germline CDR1 SNHLY, CDR2 FYNNEI. CDR3 region: CASSEYGSGNTIYF. For the CDR3, the DNA is TGTGCCAGCAGTGAATACGGTTCTGGAAACACCATATATTTT.

This clone was observed a handful of times. CDR3 protein: CARSPWDTSRSYNEQFF. The CDR3 DNA sequence: TGTGCCAGAAGCCCGTGGGACACTTCCCGCTCCTACAATGAGCAGTTCTTC. V usage is TRBV5-3 and J usage is TRBJ2-1, with a possible D match to TRBD1 (6 bases). TRBV5-3 is labeled an ORF, and its function is uncertain. This CDR3 region has 17 residues. V was clipped by 4 bases and J by 0 bases, with 17 bases between them.

V and J are TRBV4-3 and TRBJ1-2; D call uncertain. Trimming cost V 0 bases and J 2 bases, with 7 bases left between them. The CDR3 spans 14 residues. Germline-derived CDR1 and CDR2 are LGHNA and YSLEER. The CDR3 here is CASSQDSRNYGYTF. In nucleotides, the CDR3 is TGCGCCAGCAGCCAAGATTCCAGGAACTATGGCTACACCTTC.

The V gene is TRBV7-9, the J gene TRBJ1-2; possible D gene TRBD1, 6 bases. The germline CDR1 and CDR2 sequences are SEHNR and FQNEAQ (reference sequence). This CDR3 region has 14 residues. V lost 4 bases to trimming and J lost 3 bases, with 12 bases between them. This CDR3 is CASSSNGQHYGYTF. In nucleotides, the CDR3 is TGTGCCAGCAGCTCGAACGGACAGCACTATGGCTACACCTTC.

The genes are TRBV6-5 and TRBJ2-3; TRBD2 might be the D (5 bases). This CDR3 comprises 14 residues. Germline values: CDR1 MNHEY, CDR2 SVGAGI. Trimming stripped 6 bases from V and 2 bases from J, with 12 bases between. CDR3 sequence: CASRPGLSTDTQYF. The CDR3 bases are TGTGCCAGCAGACCAGGACTGTCCACAGATACGCAGTATTTT.

The chain joins TRBV4-2 to TRBJ1-4; unclear D gene. V gave up 0 bases and J gave up 0 bases, with 11 bases separating them. CDR3 length: 17 amino acids. The germline gives CDR1 LGHNA, CDR2 YNFKEQ. This chain's CDR3 is CASSQDFPVATNEKLFF. For the CDR3, the DNA is TGTGCCAGCAGCCAAGATTTCCCCGTTGCAACTAATGAAAAACTGTTTTTT.

The sample holds one count of this clone. The J gene is TRBJ2-1, the V gene TRBV11-3; 8 bases are shared with TRBD2. Germline V lookup: CDR1 SGHNT, CDR2 YENEEA. The CDR3 loop spans 18 amino acids. V trimming: 0 bases; J trimming: 6 bases; junction bases outside the gene matches: 13. The chain's CDR3 is CASSLDGLGAGVSNEQFF. The DNA of the CDR3 is TGTGCCAGCAGCTTAGATGGTTTGGGAGCGGGAGTAAGCAATGAGCAGTTCTTC.

The chain is built from TRBV7-8 and TRBJ2-3, with D maybe TRBD2 (7 bases). CDR3 length: 17 residues. Trimming took 5 bases from V and 0 from J, leaving 18 bases between them. In germline, CDR1 is SGHVS, CDR2 FQNEAQ. The chain's CDR3 is CASSRWGRGGSTDTQYF. In DNA, the CDR3 is TGTGCCAGCAGCCGCTGGGGGAGGGGGGGAAGCACAGATACGCAGTATTTT.

This chain connects TRBV30 to TRBJ1-5; 8 bases are shared with TRBD1. This CDR3 is built from 16 residues. V was clipped by 3 bases and J by 6 bases; unmatched bases: 13. From germline, CDR1 is GTSNPN and CDR2 SVGIG (reference sequence). The CDR3 reads CAWSALDRVTAQPQHF. The CDR3 bases are TGTGCCTGGAGCGCCCTGGACAGGGTAACGGCTCAGCCCCAGCATTTT.

The chain combines TRBV6-1 with TRBJ1-5, with D unclear. The CDR3 length is 16 residues. Germline lookup yields CDR1 MNHNS and CDR2 SASEGT. V lost 0 bases, J lost 3 bases, and 12 bases lay in between. CDR3 nucleotide sequence: TGTGCCAGCAGTGAAGCTCGGGGAAGAGTCAATCAGCCCCAGCATTTT. Its translation: CASSEARGRVNQPQHF.

The chain recombines TRBV4-1 with TRBJ2-7; no clear D gene. Germline CDR1 MGHRA, CDR2 YSYEKL. V shed 0 bases and J shed 3 bases, with 9 bases lying between them. The CDR3 consists of 14 residues. CDR3: CASSQEWSNYEQYF. CDR3 bases: TGCGCCAGCAGCCAAGAATGGTCTAACTACGAGCAGTACTTC.